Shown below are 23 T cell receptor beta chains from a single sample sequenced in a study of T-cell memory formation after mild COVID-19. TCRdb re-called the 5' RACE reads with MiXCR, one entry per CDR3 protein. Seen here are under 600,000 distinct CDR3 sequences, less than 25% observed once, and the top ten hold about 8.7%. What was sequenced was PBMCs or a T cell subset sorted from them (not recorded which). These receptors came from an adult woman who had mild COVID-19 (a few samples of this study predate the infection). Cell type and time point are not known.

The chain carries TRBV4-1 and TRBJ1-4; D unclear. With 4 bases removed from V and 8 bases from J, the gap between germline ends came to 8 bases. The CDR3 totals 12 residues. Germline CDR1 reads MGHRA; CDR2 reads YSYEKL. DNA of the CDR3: TGCGCCAGCAGCCCAAGAGCGGAAAAACTGTTTTTT. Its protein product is CASSPRAEKLFF.

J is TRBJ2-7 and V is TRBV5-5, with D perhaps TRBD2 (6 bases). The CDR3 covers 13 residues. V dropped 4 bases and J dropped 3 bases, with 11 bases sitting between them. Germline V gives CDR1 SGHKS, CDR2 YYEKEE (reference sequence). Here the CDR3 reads CASSRSSDYEQYF. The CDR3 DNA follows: TGTGCCAGCAGCCGATCTAGCGACTACGAGCAGTACTTC. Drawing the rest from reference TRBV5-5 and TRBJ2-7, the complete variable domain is DAGVTQSPTHLIKTRGQQVTLRCSPISGHKSVSWYQQVLGQGPQFIFQYYEKEERGRGNFPDRFSARQFPNYSSELNVNALLLGDSALYLCASSRSSDYEQYFGPGTRLTVT.

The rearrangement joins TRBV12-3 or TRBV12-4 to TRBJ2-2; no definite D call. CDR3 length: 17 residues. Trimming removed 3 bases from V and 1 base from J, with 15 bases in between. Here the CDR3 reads CASSLYTPTQNTGELFF. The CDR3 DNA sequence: TGTGCCAGCAGTTTGTACACACCCACCCAGAACACCGGGGAGCTGTTTTTT.

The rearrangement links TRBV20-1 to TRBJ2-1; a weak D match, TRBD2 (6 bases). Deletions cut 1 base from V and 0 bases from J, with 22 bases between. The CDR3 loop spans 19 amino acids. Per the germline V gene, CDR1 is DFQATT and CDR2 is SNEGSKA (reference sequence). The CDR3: CSARALATPLARSYNEQFF. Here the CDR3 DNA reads TGCAGTGCTAGAGCCCTTGCGACCCCCCTAGCGCGCTCCTACAATGAGCAGTTCTTC.

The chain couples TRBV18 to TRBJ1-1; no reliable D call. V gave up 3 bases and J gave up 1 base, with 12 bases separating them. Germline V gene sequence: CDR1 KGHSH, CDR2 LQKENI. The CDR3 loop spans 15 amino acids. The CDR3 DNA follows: TGTGCCAGCTCACCCCAGGAAACTAGGAACACTGAAGCTTTCTTT. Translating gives CASSPQETRNTEAFF.

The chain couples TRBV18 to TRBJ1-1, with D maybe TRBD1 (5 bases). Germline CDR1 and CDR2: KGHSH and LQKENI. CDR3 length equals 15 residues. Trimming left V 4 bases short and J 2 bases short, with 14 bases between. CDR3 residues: CASSLTDNPNTEAFF. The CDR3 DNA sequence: TGTGCCAGCTCACTTACGGACAACCCAAACACTGAAGCTTTCTTT.

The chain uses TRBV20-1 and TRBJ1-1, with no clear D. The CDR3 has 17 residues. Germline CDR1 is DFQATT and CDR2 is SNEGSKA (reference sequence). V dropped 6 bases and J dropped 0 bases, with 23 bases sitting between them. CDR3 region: CSAAGEAAGGMNTEAFF. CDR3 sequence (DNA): TGCAGTGCCGCCGGAGAGGCCGCGGGAGGTATGAACACTGAAGCTTTCTTT.

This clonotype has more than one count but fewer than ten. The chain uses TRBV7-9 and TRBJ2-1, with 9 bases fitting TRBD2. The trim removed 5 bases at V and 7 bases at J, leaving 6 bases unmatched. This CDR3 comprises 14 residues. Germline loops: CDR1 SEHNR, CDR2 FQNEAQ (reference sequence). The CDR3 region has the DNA TGTGCCAGCAGCCCTCGAAGCGGGAGGAATGAGCAGTTCTTC. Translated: CASSPRSGRNEQFF.

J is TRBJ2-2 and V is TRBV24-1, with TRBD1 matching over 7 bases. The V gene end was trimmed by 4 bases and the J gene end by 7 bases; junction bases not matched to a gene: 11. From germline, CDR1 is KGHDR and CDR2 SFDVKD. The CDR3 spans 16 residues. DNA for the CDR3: TGTGCCACCAGTGAGTCAACAGGGGTACGTGGCGGGGAGCTGTTTTTT. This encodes CATSESTGVRGGELFF.

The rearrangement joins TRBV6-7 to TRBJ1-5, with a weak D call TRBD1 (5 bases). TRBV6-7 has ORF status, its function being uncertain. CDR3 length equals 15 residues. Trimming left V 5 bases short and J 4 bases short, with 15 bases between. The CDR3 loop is CASSPQKEGNQPQHF. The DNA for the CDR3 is TGTGCCAGCAGTCCCCAGAAGGAGGGGAATCAGCCCCAGCATTTT.

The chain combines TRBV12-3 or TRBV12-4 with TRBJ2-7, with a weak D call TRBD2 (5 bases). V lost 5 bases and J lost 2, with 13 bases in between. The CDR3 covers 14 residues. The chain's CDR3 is CASSLWTDAYEQYF. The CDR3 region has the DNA TGTGCCAGCAGTCTCTGGACTGATGCCTACGAGCAGTACTTC.

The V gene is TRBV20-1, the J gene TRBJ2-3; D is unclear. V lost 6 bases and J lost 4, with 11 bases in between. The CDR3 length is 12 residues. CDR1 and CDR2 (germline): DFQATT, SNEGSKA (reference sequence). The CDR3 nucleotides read TGCAGTGCCCAGGAAAGGGCAGATACGCAGTATTTT. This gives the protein CSAQERADTQYF.

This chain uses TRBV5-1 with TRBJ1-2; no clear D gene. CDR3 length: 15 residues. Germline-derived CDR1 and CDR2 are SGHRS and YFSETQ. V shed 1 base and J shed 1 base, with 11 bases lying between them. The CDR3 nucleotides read TGCGCCAGCAGCTTGAGGGCACAGTTTAACTATGGCTACACCTTC. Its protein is CASSLRAQFNYGYTF. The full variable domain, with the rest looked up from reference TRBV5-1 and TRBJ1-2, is KAGVTQTPRYLIKTRGQQVTLSCSPISGHRSVSWYQQTPGQGLQFLFEYFSETQRNKGNFPGRFSGRQFSNSRSEMNVSTLELGDSALYLCASSLRAQFNYGYTFGSGTRLTVV.

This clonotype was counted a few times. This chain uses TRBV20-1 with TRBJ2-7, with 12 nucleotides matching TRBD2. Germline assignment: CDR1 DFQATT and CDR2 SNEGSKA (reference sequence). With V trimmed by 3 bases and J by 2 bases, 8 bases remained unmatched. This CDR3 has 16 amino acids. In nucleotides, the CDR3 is TGCAGTGCTAGGCGACTAGCGGGGGACCCAACCTACGAGCAGTACTTC. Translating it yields CSARRLAGDPTYEQYF.

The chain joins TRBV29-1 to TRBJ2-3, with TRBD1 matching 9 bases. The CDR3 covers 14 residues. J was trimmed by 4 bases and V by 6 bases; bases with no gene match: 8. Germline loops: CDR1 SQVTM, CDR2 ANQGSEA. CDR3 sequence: CSVTGTGPSDTQYF. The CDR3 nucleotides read TGCAGCGTAACCGGGACAGGGCCGTCAGATACGCAGTATTTT.

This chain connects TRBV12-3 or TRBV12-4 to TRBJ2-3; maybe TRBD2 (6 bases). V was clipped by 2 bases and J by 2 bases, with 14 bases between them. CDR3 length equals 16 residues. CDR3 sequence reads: CASSLSGQHLTDTQYF. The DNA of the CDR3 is TGTGCCAGCAGTTTAAGCGGGCAGCACCTCACAGATACGCAGTATTTT.

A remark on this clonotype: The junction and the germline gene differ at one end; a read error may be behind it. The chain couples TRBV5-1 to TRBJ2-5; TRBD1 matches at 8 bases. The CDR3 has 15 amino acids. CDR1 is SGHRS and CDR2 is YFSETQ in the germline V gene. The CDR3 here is CASSLGQGVQETQYF. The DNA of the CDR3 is TGTGCCAGCAGCTTAGGACAGGGAGTTCAAGAGACCCAGTACTTC. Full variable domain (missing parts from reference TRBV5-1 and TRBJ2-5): KAGVTQTPRYLIKTRGQQVTLSCSPISGHRSVSWYQQTPGQGLQFLFEYFSETQRNKGNFPGRFSGRQFSNSRSEMNVSTLELGDSALYLCASSLGQGVQETQYFGPGTRLLVL.

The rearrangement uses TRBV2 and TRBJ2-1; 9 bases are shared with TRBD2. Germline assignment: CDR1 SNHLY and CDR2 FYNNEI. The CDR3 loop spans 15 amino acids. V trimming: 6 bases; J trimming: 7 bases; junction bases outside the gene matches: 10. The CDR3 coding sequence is TGTGCCAGCAGCCCTCGGACTAGCGTTATTAATGAGCAGTTCTTC. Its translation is CASSPRTSVINEQFF.

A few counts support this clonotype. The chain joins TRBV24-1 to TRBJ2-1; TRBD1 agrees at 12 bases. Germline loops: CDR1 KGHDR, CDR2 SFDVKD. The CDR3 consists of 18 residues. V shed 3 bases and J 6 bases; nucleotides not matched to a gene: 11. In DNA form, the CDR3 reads TGTGCCACCAGTGATCCAACATACGGGACAGGGGGCTTCAATGAGCAGTTCTTC. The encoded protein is CATSDPTYGTGGFNEQFF.

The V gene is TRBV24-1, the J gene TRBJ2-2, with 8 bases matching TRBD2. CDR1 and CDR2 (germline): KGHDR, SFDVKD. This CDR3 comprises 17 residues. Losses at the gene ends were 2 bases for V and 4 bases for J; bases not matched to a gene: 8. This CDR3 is CATSDSVSSGVTGELFF. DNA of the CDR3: TGTGCCACCAGTGATTCTGTGAGTAGCGGGGTCACCGGGGAGCTGTTTTTT.

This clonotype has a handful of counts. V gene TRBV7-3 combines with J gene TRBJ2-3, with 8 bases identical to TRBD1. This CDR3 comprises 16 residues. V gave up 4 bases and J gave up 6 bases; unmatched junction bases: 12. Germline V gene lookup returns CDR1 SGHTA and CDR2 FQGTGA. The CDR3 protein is CASSSIRTGLTDTQYF. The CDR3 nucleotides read TGTGCCAGCAGCTCCATACGGACAGGGCTCACCGATACGCAGTATTTT.

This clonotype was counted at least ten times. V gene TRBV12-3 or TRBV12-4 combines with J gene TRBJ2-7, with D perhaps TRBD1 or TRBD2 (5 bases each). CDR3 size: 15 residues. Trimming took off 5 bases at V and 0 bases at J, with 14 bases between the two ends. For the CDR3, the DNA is TGTGCCAGCAGTCCTCTCCGGGACCACTCCTACGAGCAGTACTTC. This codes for CASSPLRDHSYEQYF.

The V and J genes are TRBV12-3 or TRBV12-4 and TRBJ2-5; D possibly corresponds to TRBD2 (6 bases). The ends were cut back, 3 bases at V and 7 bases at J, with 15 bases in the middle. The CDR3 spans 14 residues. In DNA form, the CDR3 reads TGTGCCAGCAGTTTTTCGGGGGACGGCGGGACCCAGTACTTC. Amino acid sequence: CASSFSGDGGTQYF.